This is a list of T cell receptor beta chains from one sample in a study of T cell changes during pregnancy in multiple sclerosis. Assay used: immunoSEQ multiplex PCR; TCRdb lists only in-frame clones, some missing. This table has about 16,000 clones, 80% to 90% appearing once. The sample in question was CD8+ T cells from peripheral blood mononuclear cells, obtained in the first trimester of pregnancy. The receptors originated from a female donor with multiple sclerosis, enrolled in a pregnancy study. The CDR3 runs from the conserved cysteine through the conserved F or W. Each record gives: clone size, D gene, J gene, CDR3 length, V gene, CDR3 protein, CDR3 DNA. D genes are given only for firm matches. Expanded clones are given a class, and other clones once, few, many or no size at all.

abundance: .; d_gene: .; j_gene: TRBJ2-7; len: 12; v_gene: TRBV5-1; CDR3aa: CASSLEGGEQYF; CDR3nt: TGCGCCAGCAGCTTGGAAGGGGGCGAGCAGTACTTC
abundance: .; d_gene: .; j_gene: TRBJ1-2; len: 18; v_gene: TRBV5-1; CDR3aa: CASSTYPRPGQRDYGYTF; CDR3nt: TGCGCCAGCAGCACTTATCCGAGGCCGGGACAAAGGGACTATGGCTACACCTTC
abundance: .; d_gene: TRBD2; j_gene: TRBJ2-3; len: 16; v_gene: TRBV9; CDR3aa: CASSGFMSGGTDTQYF; CDR3nt: TGTGCCAGCAGCGGCTTTATGAGCGGGGGGACAGATACGCAGTATTTT
abundance: once; d_gene: .; j_gene: TRBJ2-6; len: 15; v_gene: TRBV6-1; CDR3aa: CASSEIPRQRNVLTF; CDR3nt: TGTGCCAGCAGTGAAATCCCCCGTCAGCGAAACGTCCTGACTTTC
abundance: .; d_gene: TRBD2; j_gene: TRBJ2-7; len: 14; v_gene: TRBV5-1; CDR3aa: CASSSGLAAYEQYF; CDR3nt: TGCGCCAGCAGCTCGGGACTAGCGGCCTACGAGCAGTACTTC
abundance: .; d_gene: TRBD2; j_gene: TRBJ2-7; len: 16; v_gene: TRBV7-6; CDR3aa: CASSLYLAGSSYEQYF; CDR3nt: TGTGCCAGCAGCTTATATCTAGCGGGGAGCTCCTACGAGCAGTACTTC
abundance: .; d_gene: .; j_gene: TRBJ1-6; len: 14; v_gene: TRBV5-8; CDR3aa: CASSSRQFNSPLHF; CDR3nt: TGTGCCAGCAGCTCCCGACAGTTCAATTCACCCCTCCACTTT
abundance: few; d_gene: .; j_gene: TRBJ1-4; len: 14; v_gene: TRBV28; CDR3aa: CASSLLGVDEKLFF; CDR3nt: TGTGCCAGCAGTTTATTAGGGGTCGACGAAAAACTGTTTTTT
abundance: .; d_gene: .; j_gene: TRBJ2-7; len: 14; v_gene: TRBV11-2; CDR3aa: CASSLVPAIDEQYF; CDR3nt: TGTGCCAGCAGCTTAGTACCTGCGATCGACGAGCAGTACTTC
abundance: medium-sized; d_gene: .; j_gene: TRBJ1-1; len: 15; v_gene: TRBV6-5; CDR3aa: CASSLGSHGGVEAFF; CDR3nt: TGTGCCAGCAGTTTAGGCTCACACGGGGGGGTTGAAGCTTTCTTT
abundance: .; d_gene: .; j_gene: TRBJ1-1; len: 14; v_gene: TRBV5-1; CDR3aa: CASSLEDRNTEAFF; CDR3nt: TGCGCCAGCAGCTTGGAGGACAGGAACACTGAAGCTTTCTTT
abundance: .; d_gene: .; j_gene: TRBJ2-1; len: 15; v_gene: TRBV5-1; CDR3aa: CASSYSGFSYNEQFF; CDR3nt: TGCGCCAGCAGCTATAGCGGATTCTCCTACAATGAGCAGTTCTTC
abundance: once; d_gene: TRBD2; j_gene: TRBJ2-1; len: 16; v_gene: TRBV27; CDR3aa: CASSFKAGGPNNEQFF; CDR3nt: TGTGCCAGCAGTTTTAAAGCGGGAGGGCCTAATAATGAGCAGTTCTTC
abundance: .; d_gene: .; j_gene: TRBJ1-1; len: 17; v_gene: TRBV9; CDR3aa: CASSAYRGAIVNTEAFF; CDR3nt: TGTGCCAGCAGCGCCTATCGGGGGGCAATCGTAAACACTGAAGCTTTCTTT
abundance: medium-sized; d_gene: .; j_gene: TRBJ2-2; len: 15; v_gene: TRBV5-4; CDR3aa: CASSLGWGHTGELFF; CDR3nt: TGTGCCAGCAGCTTGGGTTGGGGCCACACCGGGGAGCTGTTTTTT
abundance: .; d_gene: .; j_gene: TRBJ2-2; len: 12; v_gene: TRBV7-9; CDR3aa: CASSFRPGELFF; CDR3nt: TGTGCCAGCAGCTTCAGGCCCGGGGAGCTGTTTTTT
abundance: .; d_gene: .; j_gene: TRBJ2-3; len: 14; v_gene: TRBV27; CDR3aa: CASSSQRATDTQYF; CDR3nt: TGTGCCAGCAGCTCCCAGCGGGCCACAGATACGCAGTATTTT
abundance: .; d_gene: .; j_gene: TRBJ2-7; len: 13; v_gene: TRBV28; CDR3aa: CASSFEATGEQYF; CDR3nt: TGTGCCAGCAGTTTCGAGGCTACAGGGGAGCAGTACTTC
abundance: once; d_gene: .; j_gene: TRBJ1-1; len: 16; v_gene: TRBV5-1; CDR3aa: CASSFPPLASNTEAFF; CDR3nt: TGCGCCAGCAGCTTTCCACCTCTAGCCTCGAACACTGAAGCTTTCTTT
abundance: .; d_gene: .; j_gene: TRBJ1-1; len: 14; v_gene: TRBV27; CDR3aa: CATARGASITEAFF; CDR3nt: TGTGCCACCGCCCGGGGGGCGAGTATCACTGAAGCTTTCTTT
abundance: .; d_gene: TRBD2; j_gene: TRBJ2-7; len: 17; v_gene: TRBV5-6; CDR3aa: CASSPGGLAGGAYEQYF; CDR3nt: TGTGCCAGCAGCCCGGGGGGTCTAGCGGGAGGTGCCTACGAGCAGTACTTC
abundance: .; d_gene: .; j_gene: TRBJ2-1; len: 13; v_gene: TRBV25-1; CDR3aa: CASAWDFYNEQFF; CDR3nt: TGTGCCAGCGCCTGGGACTTCTACAATGAGCAGTTCTTC
abundance: .; d_gene: .; j_gene: TRBJ2-1; len: 10; v_gene: TRBV2; CDR3aa: CASLYNEQFF; CDR3nt: TGTGCCAGCCTTTACAATGAGCAGTTCTTC
abundance: .; d_gene: TRBD2; j_gene: TRBJ2-2; len: 20; v_gene: TRBV30; CDR3aa: CAWKALRGSGRPGDTGELFF; CDR3nt: TGTGCCTGGAAGGCCCTCCGAGGTAGCGGGAGACCAGGAGACACCGGGGAGCTGTTTTTT